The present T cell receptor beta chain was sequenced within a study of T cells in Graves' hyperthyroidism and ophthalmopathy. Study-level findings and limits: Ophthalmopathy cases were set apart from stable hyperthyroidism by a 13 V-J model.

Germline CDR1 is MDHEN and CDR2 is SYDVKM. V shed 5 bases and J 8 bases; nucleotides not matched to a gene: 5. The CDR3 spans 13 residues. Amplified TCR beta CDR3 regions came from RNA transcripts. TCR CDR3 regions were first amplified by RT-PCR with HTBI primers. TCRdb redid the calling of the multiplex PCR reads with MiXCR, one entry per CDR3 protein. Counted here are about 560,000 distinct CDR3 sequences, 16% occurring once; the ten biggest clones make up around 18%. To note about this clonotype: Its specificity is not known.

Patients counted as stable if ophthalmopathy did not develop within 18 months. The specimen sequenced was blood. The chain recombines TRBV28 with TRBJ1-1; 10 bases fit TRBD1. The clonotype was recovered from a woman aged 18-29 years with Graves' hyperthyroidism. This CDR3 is CASSPPDRGEAFF. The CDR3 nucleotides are TGTGCCAGCAGTCCACCGGACAGGGGGGAAGCTTTCTTT.